The rows below give T cell receptor beta chains drawn from one sample of a study of T-cell memory formation after mild COVID-19. TCRdb itself ran the 5' RACE reads through MiXCR, one entry per CDR3 protein. The repertoire holds 350,000 to 400,000 distinct CDR3 sequences, more than 20% seen once, with approximately 12% in the top ten. Sequenced: PBMCs or a T cell subset sorted from them (not recorded which). The receptor set was obtained from an adult woman who had mild COVID-19 (a few samples of this study predate the infection). Cell type and time point are not known. The CDR3 runs from the conserved cysteine through the conserved F or W. The order of the fields is clone size, J gene, D gene, V gene, CDR3 length, CDR3 DNA, CDR3 protein. The D gene is left open where the match is weak. The size of a clone is reported for some rows only, either as once, few or many, or as a class for expanded clones.

NA | TRBJ2-7 | TRBD2 | TRBV2 | 14 | TGTGCCAGCAGTACTAGCGGGAGGACCTACGAGCAGTACTTC | CASSTSGRTYEQYF
NA | TRBJ2-5 | NA | TRBV25-1 | 13 | TGTGCCAGCAGTGAATGGACAGAAGAGACCCAGTACTTC | CASSEWTEETQYF
few | TRBJ2-1 | NA | TRBV25-1 | 16 | TGTGCCAGCAGCGACGGGGTCCGGAGGGCCGGGAATGAGCAGTTCTTC | CASSDGVRRAGNEQFF
NA | TRBJ2-5 | TRBD2 | TRBV20-1 | 15 | TGCAGTGCTAGAGAGGCCCGCGGGAGGACGAAGACCCAGTACTTC | CSAREARGRTKTQYF
NA | TRBJ2-2 | TRBD2 | TRBV7-6 | 16 | TGTGCCAGCAGCCCACGGACTAGCGTGGAAACCGGGGAGCTGTTTTTT | CASSPRTSVETGELFF
NA | TRBJ2-3 | NA | TRBV7-9 | 15 | TGTGCCAGCAGCTTGTCCAGGGGGGGGGCAGATACGCAGTATTTT | CASSLSRGGADTQYF
NA | TRBJ2-7 | NA | TRBV12-3/TRBV12-4 | 12 | TGTGCCAGCAGTTTACGAGGGTTCGAGCAGTACTTC | CASSLRGFEQYF
NA | TRBJ2-3 | NA | TRBV6-5 | 15 | TGTGCCAGCAGAGTGCCGGGACTGGGCACAGATACGCAGTATTTT | CASRVPGLGTDTQYF
few | TRBJ2-7 | TRBD2 | TRBV5-1 | 14 | TGCGCCAGCACCGAAAGCGGGGTCACCTACGAGCAGTACTTC | CASTESGVTYEQYF
few | TRBJ1-1 | NA | TRBV29-1 | 11 | TGCAGCGTTGCGAGGAACACTGAAGCTTTCTTT | CSVARNTEAFF
few | TRBJ2-7 | TRBD2 | TRBV4-3 | 15 | TGCGCCAGCAGCCCCGGGAGGGAGCATACCTACGAGCAGTACTTC | CASSPGREHTYEQYF
NA | TRBJ2-3 | TRBD1 | TRBV13 | 15 | TGTGCCAGCAGCAGCAGGGGGCAGGGCACAGATACGCAGTATTTT | CASSSRGQGTDTQYF
NA | TRBJ2-5 | TRBD2 | TRBV10-3 | 13 | TGTGCCATCAGTGTGGCGGGAGAGGAGACCCAGTACTTC | CAISVAGEETQYF
NA | TRBJ2-1 | NA | TRBV19 | 11 | TGTGCCAGTAGTATGCACAATGAGCAGTTCTTC | CASSMHNEQFF
NA | TRBJ2-1 | TRBD2 | TRBV3-1 | 14 | TGTGCCAGCAGCCACGGGGGGGCCTACAATGAGCAGTTCTTC | CASSHGGAYNEQFF
few | TRBJ2-5 | NA | TRBV4-2 | 14 | TGTGCCAGCAGCCCCGAAAAGAGGGTAGAGACCCAGTACTTC | CASSPEKRVETQYF
NA | TRBJ1-1 | NA | TRBV2 | 13 | TGTGCCAGCAGTGAAGGGAAGAACACTGAAGCTTTCTTT | CASSEGKNTEAFF
once | TRBJ1-6 | NA | TRBV6-1 | 13 | TGTGCCAGCAGTGAATTGGGCAATTCACCCCTCCACTTT | CASSELGNSPLHF
few | TRBJ1-1 | TRBD1 | TRBV9 | 14 | TGTGCCAGCAGCAGCCAGGGGGGATACACTGAAGCTTTCTTT | CASSSQGGYTEAFF
NA | TRBJ2-7 | TRBD1 | TRBV2 | 14 | TGTGCCAGCAGTGATAGTCAGGGGGCGCGTGAGCAGTACTTC | CASSDSQGAREQYF
NA | TRBJ2-6 | NA | TRBV29-1 | 13 | TGCAGCGTTGCCCCCTCTGGGGCCAACGTCCTGACTTTC | CSVAPSGANVLTF